This section outlines one T cell receptor beta chain sequence together with its context. What it recognizes is unknown. This record belongs to a study of cytomegalovirus exposure and HLA in healthy donors. About the research overall: Prior work identified some 120 million unique TCR beta sequences in around 170 million T cells. Falling in the Caucasian-associated ancestry cluster were about 82% of 398 genotyped donors. Study-level findings and limits: DRB1 had the most TCR associations and HLA-C the fewest, a later analysis found, with rates varying by HLA locus.

Both 60 Vbeta primers and 13 Jbeta primers went into the PCR. Libraries were prepared by immunoSEQ multiplex PCR; TCRdb keeps only in-frame clonotypes and omits some of them. The sample lists about 96,000 clones, around 74% occurring once. This CDR3 is 14 amino acids long. Trimming removed 5 bases at V and 7 bases at J, with 18 bases between. CDR1 SEHNR and CDR2 FQNEAQ come from the germline V gene (reference sequence). J is TRBJ2-7 and V is TRBV7-9; weak D call: TRBD2 (7 bases). Source material: PBMCs. The TCR comes from a female donor in good health and CMV-seropositive. The CDR3 bases are TGTGCCAGCAGCCCAGAGGGGGGGCCTCGAGAGCAGTACTTC. This sequence encodes CASSPEGGPREQYF.